These 2 T cell receptor beta chains originate from one sample sequenced in a study of blood T cell repertoires in COVID-19. Sequencing was performed with immunoSEQ multiplex PCR; in TCRdb, only in-frame clones are kept and a portion is missing. The data hold some 430,000 clones, with 80% to 95% observed a single time. The sample taken for sequencing was PBMCs or T cells enriched from blood (not recorded which). These receptors all stem from a young man who had recovered from COVID-19.

The J gene is TRBJ2-3, the V gene TRBV5-1, with 8 bases identical to TRBD1. The CDR3 length is 15 residues. With V trimmed by 7 bases and J by 0 bases, 7 bases remained unmatched. Germline V gene data show CDR1 as SGHRS and CDR2 as YFSETQ. The CDR3 loop reads CASGWAGGSTDTQYF. CDR3 in DNA: TGCGCCAGCGGGTGGGCAGGGGGCAGCACAGATACGCAGTATTTT.

The chain couples TRBV5-8 to TRBJ1-1; the D is unclear. Germline V gene data show CDR1 as SGHTS and CDR2 as YDEGEE. This CDR3 has 12 residues. V was shortened by 4 bases and J by 3 bases, with 7 bases between the two germline ends. The CDR3 spells CASSPEDTEAFF. CDR3 sequence (DNA): TGTGCCAGCAGCCCCGAGGACACTGAAGCTTTCTTT.